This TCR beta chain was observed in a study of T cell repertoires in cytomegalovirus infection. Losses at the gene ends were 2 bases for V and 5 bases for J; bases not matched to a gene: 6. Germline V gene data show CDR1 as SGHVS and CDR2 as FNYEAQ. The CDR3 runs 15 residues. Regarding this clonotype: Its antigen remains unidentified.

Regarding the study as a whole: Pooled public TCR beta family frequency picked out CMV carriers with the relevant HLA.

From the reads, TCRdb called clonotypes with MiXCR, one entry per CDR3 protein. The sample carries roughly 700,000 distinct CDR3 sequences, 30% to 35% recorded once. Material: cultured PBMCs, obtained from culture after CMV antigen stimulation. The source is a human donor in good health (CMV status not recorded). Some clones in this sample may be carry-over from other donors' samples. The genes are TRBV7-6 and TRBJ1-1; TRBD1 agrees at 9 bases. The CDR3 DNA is TGTGCCAGCAGCTTAATGGACAGGGGTTGGACTGAAGCTTTCTTT. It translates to CASSLMDRGWTEAFF.